A single sample is the source of the 25 T cell receptor beta chains below, sequenced in a study of T cells after posttransplantation cyclophosphamide. Methotrexate plus calcineurin inhibitor accompanied controls' myeloablative marrow transplants; sampling was 1 year later. Clones were read by immunoSEQ multiplex PCR, and TCRdb kept only the in-frame ones, dropping some. The table shows roughly 17,000 clones, with 85% occurring only once. The sequences come from PBMCs, collected after allogeneic stem cell transplant with calcineurin inhibitor and methotrexate. The receptor source for this set is a female patient between 18 and 30 years old who received an allogeneic stem cell transplant from an unrelated donor, was CMV-positive, and had acute and chronic GVHD. The T cells may come from the graft donor.

The rearrangement joins TRBV19 to TRBJ1-1; possibly TRBD1 for D (5 bases). This CDR3 comprises 11 residues. Germline CDR1 and CDR2: LNHDA and SQIVND (reference sequence). Trimming cost V 7 bases and J 6 bases, with 9 bases left between them. Written as DNA, the CDR3 is TGTGCCAGTAAGCGGGGCGCTGAAGCTTTCTTT. Its translation is CASKRGAEAFF.

The chain is built from TRBV7-6 and TRBJ2-3; TRBD1 agrees at 7 bases. V shed 1 base, J shed 1 base, and the junction held 2 bases outside the gene matches. The germline CDR1 and CDR2 sequences are SGHVS and FNYEAQ. The CDR3 runs to 15 residues. The CDR3 is CASSLGDSRTDTQYF. The DNA of the CDR3 is TGTGCCAGCAGCTTAGGGGACAGCCGCACAGATACGCAGTATTTT.

The chain employs TRBV28 and TRBJ1-2; TRBD1 matches 9 bases. Germline V CDR1 and CDR2: MDHEN, SYDVKM. Unmatched junction bases numbered 11, after V lost 5 bases and J lost 7 bases. The CDR3 runs 15 residues. The CDR3 DNA reads TGTGCCAGCAGTGGATCCGGGACAGGGATCTCTGGCTACACCTTC. It yields the protein CASSGSGTGISGYTF.

As to this clone: This sample includes further DNA sequences coding for the same CDR3. V is TRBV7-8 and J is TRBJ2-7; TRBD2 is a possible D gene (5 bases). Trimming stripped 5 bases from V and 5 bases from J, with 16 bases between. Germline V gives CDR1 SGHVS, CDR2 FQNEAQ. The CDR3 is 14 residues long. CDR3 DNA sequence: TGTGCCAGCAGCCTAGAGCTAGCTCGCGACGAGCAGTACTTC. Translation: CASSLELARDEQYF.

V usage is TRBV21-1 and J usage is TRBJ2-6; no DNA check was done on the table's D call, TRBD2. TRBV21-1 is a known pseudogene. The CDR3 spans 17 residues. The CDR3 sequence: CASSVRPGTYGANVLTF. In nucleotides, the CDR3 is TGTGCCAGCAGTGTACGACCCGGGACTTATGGGGCCAACGTCCTGACTTTC.

In nucleotides, the CDR3 is TGTGCCACCCGGACAGGGTTGAACTCTGGAAACACCATATATTTT. Translated, it gives CATRTGLNSGNTIYF. The chain joins TRBV19 to TRBJ1-3; 8 nucleotides agree with TRBD1. CDR3 length equals 15 residues. V lost 10 bases, J lost 0 bases, and 8 bases stayed unmatched. CDR1 and CDR2 (germline): LNHDA, SQIVND (reference sequence).

This clone was found a few times. The CDR3 protein is CASSQSGGPSGANVLTF. DNA for the CDR3: TGTGCCAGCTCTCAAAGCGGAGGGCCCTCTGGGGCCAACGTCCTGACTTTC. The rearrangement joins TRBV28 to TRBJ2-6, with D possibly matching TRBD2 (6 bases). This CDR3 is 17 amino acids long. V shed 8 bases and J shed 0 bases, with 17 bases lying between them. In germline, CDR1 is MDHEN, CDR2 SYDVKM.

This sequence joins TRBV28 and TRBJ2-7; no clear D. The CDR3 runs to 10 residues. Germline assignment: CDR1 MDHEN and CDR2 SYDVKM. Trimming took off 5 bases at V and 3 bases at J, with 2 bases between the two ends. Here the CDR3 reads CASSLYEQYF. The DNA of the CDR3 is TGTGCCAGCAGTCTCTACGAGCAGTACTTC.

This clone has just one count. The chain combines TRBV13 with TRBJ2-1; 9 bases line up with TRBD2. Trimming took 4 bases from V and 1 from J; bases not matched to a gene: 5. The germline gives CDR1 PRHDT, CDR2 FYEKMQ (reference sequence). This CDR3 comprises 16 residues. CDR3 sequence reads: CASSYRTSESYNEQFF. CDR3 bases: TGTGCCAGCAGCTACCGGACTAGCGAGTCCTACAATGAGCAGTTCTTC.

The J gene is TRBJ2-2, the V gene TRBV7-6; 7 bases align to TRBD1. The CDR3 totals 16 residues. The germline V gene has CDR1 SGHVS and CDR2 FNYEAQ. The junction had 7 bases not matched to a gene; V was cut back by 4 bases and J by 2 bases. CDR3 in DNA: TGTGCCAGCAGCTCGACTGGGACAGTCAACACCGGGGAGCTGTTTTTT. This encodes CASSSTGTVNTGELFF.

This sequence joins TRBV27 and TRBJ2-1; 10 bases agree with TRBD2. This CDR3 region has 15 residues. The germline gives CDR1 MNHEY, CDR2 SMNVEV (reference sequence). The ends lost 6 bases at V and 6 bases at J; junction bases unmatched: 8. CDR3 bases: TGTGCCAGCAGCCGAAGCGGGAGGGATGGCAATGAGCAGTTCTTC. As protein: CASSRSGRDGNEQFF.

In its sample, this clone was seen a few times. The gene calls are TRBV19 and TRBJ1-1; D uncertain. Looked up from germline, CDR1 is LNHDA and CDR2 is SQIVND (reference sequence). Trimming pared 3 bases from V and 3 bases from J, leaving 17 bases between. There are 16 residues in the CDR3. The CDR3 region is CASSMMDGEKDTEAFF. Written as DNA, the CDR3 is TGTGCCAGTAGTATGATGGATGGGGAGAAGGACACTGAAGCTTTCTTT.

V gene TRBV15 combines with J gene TRBJ2-4, with 8 nucleotides matching TRBD1. From germline, CDR1 is LNHNV and CDR2 YYDKDF (reference sequence). J lost 0 bases, V lost 5 bases, and 6 bases had no gene match. The CDR3 is made up of 16 amino acids. The CDR3 is CATSFRQGLAKNIQYF. CDR3 coding DNA: TGTGCCACCAGCTTCCGACAGGGGCTAGCCAAAAACATTCAGTACTTC. Full variable domain (outside the CDR3, taken from reference TRBV15 and TRBJ2-4): DAMVIQNPRYQVTQFGKPVTLSCSQTLNHNVMYWYQQKSSQAPKLLFHYYDKDFNNEADTPDNFQSRRPNTSFCFLDIRSPGLGDTAMYLCATSFRQGLAKNIQYFGAGTRLSVL.

The J gene is TRBJ1-2, the V gene TRBV9, with D maybe TRBD1 (5 bases). V was clipped by 6 bases and J by 6 bases, with 12 bases between them. Germline V gene data show CDR1 as SGDLS and CDR2 as YYNGEE. The CDR3 spans 12 residues. The CDR3: CASTRGTHGYTF. The CDR3 coding sequence is TGTGCCAGCACAAGGGGCACCCATGGCTACACCTTC.

J is TRBJ2-1 and V is TRBV5-8, with unresolved D. Germline assignment: CDR1 SGHTS and CDR2 YDEGEE. The V gene lost 1 base and the J gene lost 6 bases, with 11 bases spanning the gap. This CDR3 region has 14 residues. The chain's CDR3 is CASSLWPTPNEQFF. The CDR3 DNA reads as TGTGCCAGCAGCTTGTGGCCAACCCCCAATGAGCAGTTCTTC. The variable domain in full, completed from reference TRBV5-8 and TRBJ2-1, reads EAGVTQSPTHLIKTRGQQATLRCSPISGHTSVYWYQQALGLGLQFLLWYDEGEERNRGNFPPRFSGRQFPNYSSELNVNALELEDSALYLCASSLWPTPNEQFFGPGTRLTVL.

The J gene is TRBJ1-1, the V gene TRBV6-5; D remains ambiguous. Trimming left V 0 bases short and J 2 bases short, with 10 bases between. Looked up from germline, CDR1 is MNHEY and CDR2 is SVGAGI. This CDR3 is built from 15 residues. CDR3 sequence (DNA): TGTGCCAGCAGTTACTCAGGTCGGGGAAACACTGAAGCTTTCTTT. This codes for CASSYSGRGNTEAFF.

This chain links TRBV7-9 with TRBJ1-1; D not certain. Germline loops: CDR1 SEHNR, CDR2 FQNEAQ (reference sequence). The ends were cut back, 5 bases at V and 2 bases at J, with 18 bases in the middle. The CDR3 covers 16 residues. The CDR3 DNA sequence: TGTGCCAGCAGCCCCCTCCCGAGGCCTCAAAACACTGAAGCTTTCTTT. It codes for CASSPLPRPQNTEAFF.

This sequence joins TRBV5-6 and TRBJ2-3, with TRBD2 matching over 7 bases. With V trimmed by 2 bases and J by 2 bases, 5 bases remained unmatched. The CDR3 loop spans 15 amino acids. The germline V gene encodes CDR1 SGHDT and CDR2 YYEEEE. CDR3 sequence (DNA): TGTGCCAGCAGCTTAGGGAGGGCCTTCACAGATACGCAGTATTTT. Translated: CASSLGRAFTDTQYF.

The genes are TRBV27 and TRBJ1-5; 8 positions match TRBD1. Germline assignment: CDR1 MNHEY and CDR2 SMNVEV (reference sequence). J was trimmed by 3 bases and V by 5 bases; bases with no gene match: 6. This CDR3 has 15 amino acids. Here the CDR3 reads CASSPRQGSNQPQHF. The CDR3, as DNA: TGTGCCAGCAGTCCAAGACAGGGGTCCAATCAGCCCCAGCATTTT.

This clone was counted between two and nine times. V is TRBV19 and J is TRBJ2-7, with D possibly being TRBD1 (5 bases). Trimming pared 10 bases from V and 3 bases from J, leaving 13 bases between. The CDR3 is made up of 12 amino acids. The V gene's germline CDR1 is LNHDA and CDR2 SQIVND (reference sequence). The CDR3 DNA follows: TGTGCCACCTTAAGCAGGGACTACGAGCAGTACTTC. Its protein is CATLSRDYEQYF.

V and J are TRBV29-1 and TRBJ2-4, with TRBD1 identical over 7 bases. J was trimmed by 0 bases and V by 6 bases; bases with no gene match: 8. The CDR3 length is 15 residues. Germline CDR1 SQVTM, CDR2 ANQGSEA. CDR3 sequence reads: CSVGRGPSAKNIQYF. The CDR3 nucleotides are TGCAGCGTGGGAAGGGGGCCTTCAGCCAAAAACATTCAGTACTTC.

The chain has TRBV5-1 and TRBJ2-1, with a possible D match to TRBD1 (6 bases). The CDR3 is 16 residues long. Germline V gene sequence: CDR1 SGHRS, CDR2 YFSETQ. V was shortened by 0 bases and J by 3 bases, with 13 bases between the two germline ends. CDR3 amino acids: CASSLASWDNYNEQFF. The CDR3 region has the DNA TGCGCCAGCAGCTTGGCAAGTTGGGACAACTACAATGAGCAGTTCTTC.

This clone was seen only a few times. CDR3 in DNA: TGTGCCAGCAGTCCGGGACAGGGGTCCTACGAGCAGTACTTC. It specifies CASSPGQGSYEQYF. The chain couples TRBV21-1 to TRBJ2-7; the tabulated D call, TRBD1, remains unverified against the DNA. TRBV21-1 is reported as a pseudogene. The CDR3 is 14 amino acids.

The gene calls are TRBV27 and TRBJ1-5, with 7 bases fitting TRBD1. Trimming at V came to 5 bases and at J to 0 bases, leaving 10 bases not matched to a gene. This CDR3 comprises 17 residues. Germline lookup yields CDR1 MNHEY and CDR2 SMNVEV (reference sequence). CDR3 DNA: TGTGCCAGCAGTCCGGGACAGTCGTCGTATAGCAATCAGCCCCAGCATTTT. Encoded protein: CASSPGQSSYSNQPQHF.

The chain is built from TRBV6-1 and TRBJ1-1, with TRBD1 identical over 7 bases. V lost 2 bases, J lost 5 bases, and 8 bases stayed unmatched. This CDR3 has 15 residues. Germline assignment: CDR1 MNHNS and CDR2 SASEGT. CDR3 sequence: CASSETQGVRTEAFF. In DNA form, the CDR3 reads TGTGCCAGCAGTGAAACCCAGGGGGTAAGGACTGAAGCTTTCTTT.